Here is one T cell receptor (beta chain) with its context. The sample comes from a study of OX40 agonist ivuxolimab in advanced cancers. The V gene's germline CDR1 is SGHRS and CDR2 YFSETQ. The V end was cut by 3 bases, the J end by 3 bases, with 19 bases between. The CDR3 runs to 16 residues. Using immunoSEQ multiplex PCR, the repertoire was profiled, and TCRdb retains in-frame clones only, with some absent. The sample consists of some 97,000 clones, around 89% of them appearing once. This sequence was found in an adult with an advanced solid tumor such as melanoma, head and neck, liver or kidney cancer. Sequencing used CD4+ or CD8+ T cells sorted from blood, obtained in a trial of the OX40 agonist ivuxolimab. The chain joins TRBV5-1 to TRBJ2-7, with D perhaps matching TRBD2 (6 bases). CDR3 in amino acids: CASSYTGGGKGYEQYF. CDR3 DNA sequence: TGCGCCAGCAGCTACACTGGTGGAGGGAAGGGCTACGAGCAGTACTTC.